What follows describes a single TCR beta chain. What it recognizes is unknown. V lost 1 base to trimming and J lost 3 bases; unmatched junction nucleotides: 8. Germline V lookup: CDR1 GTSNPN, CDR2 SVGIG (reference sequence). The CDR3 totals 15 residues. This record belongs to a study of T-cell memory formation after mild COVID-19. Whole-study findings and limits: Researchers could not confirm that second-wave clones peaking on day 37 targeted SARS-CoV-2.

TCRdb reanalysed the 5' RACE reads using MiXCR and keeps one entry per CDR3 protein. This sample has 350,000 or so distinct CDR3 sequences, with 20% to 25% found just once. This clonotype was obtained from a man younger than 30 who had mild COVID-19 (a few samples of this study predate the infection). Cell type and time point are not known. The V and J genes are TRBV30 and TRBJ2-7; 8 positions agree with TRBD1. Sequenced sample: PBMCs or a T cell subset sorted from them (not recorded which). In DNA, the CDR3 is TGTGCCTGGAGTGGAGGCAGGGGGCTTTTCTACGAGCAGTACTTC. Protein sequence: CAWSGGRGLFYEQYF.